These 4 T cell receptor beta chains were all obtained from the same sample, sequenced in a study of cytomegalovirus exposure and HLA in healthy donors. Primers for the PCR totalled 60 Vbeta and 13 Jbeta. The repertoire was sequenced with immunoSEQ multiplex PCR; TCRdb's copy has only in-frame clones and lacks some. The sample lists 200,000 to 250,000 clones, around 85% occurring once. Sequencing used PBMCs. Receptors were obtained from a human donor in good health.

The rearrangement links TRBV13 to TRBJ2-1, with 10 bases lining up with TRBD2. Per germline, CDR1 PRHDT and CDR2 FYEKMQ (reference sequence). CDR3 length equals 17 residues. The J segment lost 4 bases and the V segment lost 3 bases, leaving 9 bases of the junction unmatched. For the CDR3, the DNA is TGTGCCAGCAGCTTCCCATCGACTAGCGGGTTGTACAATGAGCAGTTCTTC. It encodes CASSFPSTSGLYNEQFF.

The rearrangement joins TRBV11-3 to TRBJ1-4; D not certain. V shed 1 base and J shed 1 base, with 10 bases lying between them. This CDR3 spans 16 amino acids. From germline, CDR1 is SGHNT and CDR2 YENEEA. CDR3 sequence: CASSLGREVTNEKLFF. The CDR3 coding sequence is TGTGCCAGCAGCTTAGGAAGGGAGGTAACTAATGAAAAACTGTTTTTT.

The CDR3 reads CASSRSLALETQYF. In DNA, the CDR3 is TGTGCCAGCTCCCGGTCACTTGCGTTGGAGACCCAGTACTTC. The chain is built from TRBV18 and TRBJ2-5, with D uncertain. The CDR3 runs to 14 residues. V was shortened by 6 bases and J by 5 bases, with 16 bases between the two germline ends. Germline CDR1 reads KGHSH; CDR2 reads LQKENI.

V is TRBV29-1 and J is TRBJ2-7; D is unresolved. The CDR3 loop spans 13 amino acids. Trimming left V 7 bases short and J 6 bases short, with 19 bases between. Germline CDR1 is SQVTM and CDR2 is ANQGSEA. CDR3 residues: CSGLGGLDGEQYF. DNA of the CDR3: TGCAGCGGCCTCGGCGGTTTAGATGGCGAGCAGTACTTC.